This entry lists 5 T cell receptor beta chains sequenced from one sample in a study of cytomegalovirus exposure and HLA in healthy donors. Use of 60 Vbeta and 13 Jbeta primers characterized the PCR. TCRdb's copy holds only in-frame clones and misses some; the assay was immunoSEQ multiplex PCR. This sample has more than 150,000 clones, with over 80% found just once. The material sequenced was PBMCs. Receptors were obtained from a man aged 40-49 years in good health and CMV-seronegative.

This clone was observed once. V gene TRBV18 combines with J gene TRBJ2-7, with D possibly being TRBD2 (5 bases). This CDR3 spans 13 amino acids. V gave up 2 bases and J gave up 4 bases, with 9 bases separating them. CDR1 is KGHSH, CDR2 LQKENI, per germline. CDR3 in amino acids: CASSPRGGYEQYF. The CDR3 DNA reads TGTGCCAGCTCACCAAGAGGAGGTTACGAGCAGTACTTC.

V usage is TRBV7-3 and J usage is TRBJ1-3; D uncertain. CDR3 length: 13 residues. V lost 5 bases and J 7 bases, leaving 12 bases between the germline ends. CDR1 is SGHTA and CDR2 is FQGTGA in the germline V gene. This CDR3 reads CASSLDPGNTIYF. CDR3 bases: TGTGCCAGCAGCCTCGACCCGGGGAACACCATATATTTT.

The V gene is TRBV13, the J gene TRBJ2-3; D is perhaps TRBD1 (6 bases). The CDR3 length is 16 residues. The V gene lost 2 bases and the J gene lost 6 bases, with 18 bases spanning the gap. The germline gives CDR1 PRHDT, CDR2 FYEKMQ (reference sequence). CDR3 sequence: CASSLRDIQGSDTQYF. The CDR3 coding sequence is TGTGCCAGCAGCTTAAGGGATATACAGGGTTCGGATACGCAGTATTTT. The complete variable domain, with remaining parts taken from reference TRBV13 and TRBJ2-3, reads AAGVIQSPRHLIKEKRETATLKCYPIPRHDTVYWYQQGPGQDPQFLISFYEKMQSDKGSIPDRFSAQQFSDYHSELNMSSLELGDSALYFCASSLRDIQGSDTQYFGPGTRLTVL.

The V call is TRBV6-4, the J call TRBJ1-1; no definite D call. The ends were cut back, 3 bases at V and 5 bases at J, with 10 bases in the middle. Germline CDR1 and CDR2: MRHNA and SNTAGT. The CDR3 is made up of 13 amino acids. The CDR3 reads CASSEGPGTEAFF. As DNA, the CDR3 is TGTGCCAGCAGTGAGGGTCCCGGGACTGAAGCTTTCTTT.

The chain uses TRBV28 and TRBJ2-2, with a possible D match to TRBD2 (5 bases). This CDR3 region has 15 residues. CDR1 and CDR2 (germline): MDHEN, SYDVKM. The V end lost 4 bases, the J end lost 4 bases, and 13 bases lay between the germline ends. CDR3 residues: CASSSRRLSTGELFF. As DNA, the CDR3 is TGTGCCAGCAGTTCGAGGAGGCTTTCCACCGGGGAGCTGTTTTTT.